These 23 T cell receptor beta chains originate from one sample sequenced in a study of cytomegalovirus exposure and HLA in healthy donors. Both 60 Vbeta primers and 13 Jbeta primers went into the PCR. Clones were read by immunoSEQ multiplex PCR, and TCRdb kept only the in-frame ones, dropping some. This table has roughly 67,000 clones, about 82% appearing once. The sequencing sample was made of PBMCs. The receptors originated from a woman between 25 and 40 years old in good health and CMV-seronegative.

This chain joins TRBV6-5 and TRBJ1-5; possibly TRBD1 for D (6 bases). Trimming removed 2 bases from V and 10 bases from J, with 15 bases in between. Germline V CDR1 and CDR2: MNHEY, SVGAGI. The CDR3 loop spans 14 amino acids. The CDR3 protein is CASSYGTTAYPQHF. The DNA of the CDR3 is TGTGCCAGCAGTTACGGGACAACCGCCTATCCCCAGCATTTT.

CDR3 sequence: CSVDRGNEQFF. The CDR3 DNA is TGCAGCGTTGACAGGGGCAATGAGCAGTTCTTC. This chain links TRBV29-1 with TRBJ2-1; D is perhaps TRBD1 (6 bases). This CDR3 has 11 amino acids. V lost 3 bases and J lost 6, with 6 bases in between. From germline, CDR1 is SQVTM and CDR2 ANQGSEA.

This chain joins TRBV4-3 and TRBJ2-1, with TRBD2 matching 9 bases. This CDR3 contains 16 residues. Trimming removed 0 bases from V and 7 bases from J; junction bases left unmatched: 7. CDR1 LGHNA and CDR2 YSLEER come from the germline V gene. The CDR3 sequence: CASSQEHGGGANEQFF. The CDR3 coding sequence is TGCGCCAGCAGCCAAGAACATGGCGGGGGGGCAAATGAGCAGTTCTTC.

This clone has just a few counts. The CDR3 here is CASSVTQGSYEQYF. As DNA, the CDR3 is TGCGCCAGCAGCGTTACTCAGGGGTCCTACGAGCAGTACTTC. The V gene is TRBV10-1, the J gene TRBJ2-7, with D possibly matching TRBD1 (6 bases). V lost 6 bases, J lost 1 base, and 13 bases lay in between. The CDR3 has 14 amino acids. Looked up from germline, CDR1 is WNHNN and CDR2 is SYGVQD (reference sequence).

DNA for the CDR3: TGCGCCAGTACCACAGGGATCGCCTATAATTCACCCCTCCACTTT. It translates to CASTTGIAYNSPLHF. The chain recombines TRBV5-1 with TRBJ1-6; TRBD1 might be the D (6 bases). The CDR3 sequence is 15 residues long. V lost 8 bases and J 2 bases, leaving 14 bases between the germline ends. Looked up from germline, CDR1 is SGHRS and CDR2 is YFSETQ.

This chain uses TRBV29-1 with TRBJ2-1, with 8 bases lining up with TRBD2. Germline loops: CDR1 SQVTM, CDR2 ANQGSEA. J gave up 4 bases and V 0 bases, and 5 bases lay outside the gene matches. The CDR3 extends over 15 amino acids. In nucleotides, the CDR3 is TGCAGCGTTGAAGATCCGGGGGGGCGATACAATGAGCAGTTCTTC. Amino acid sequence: CSVEDPGGRYNEQFF.

The CDR3 region is CASSPQGIAADTQYF. The DNA of the CDR3 is TGTGCCAGCAGCCCGCAGGGAATAGCGGCAGATACGCAGTATTTT. The J gene is TRBJ2-3, the V gene TRBV11-2; the D gene is possibly TRBD2 (6 bases). Germline V lookup: CDR1 SGHAT, CDR2 FQNNGV. Trimming took off 5 bases at V and 4 bases at J, with 16 bases between the two ends. The CDR3 consists of 15 residues. Full variable domain (missing parts from reference TRBV11-2 and TRBJ2-3): EAGVAQSPRYKIIEKRQSVAFWCNPISGHATLYWYQQILGQGPKLLIQFQNNGVVDDSQLPKDRFSAERLKGVDSTLKIQPAKLEDSAVYLCASSPQGIAADTQYFGPGTRLTVL.

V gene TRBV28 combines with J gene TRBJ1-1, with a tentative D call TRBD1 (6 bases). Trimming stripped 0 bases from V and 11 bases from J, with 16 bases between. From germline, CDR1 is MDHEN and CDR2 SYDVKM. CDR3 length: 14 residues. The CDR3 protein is CASSLCGQRAEAFF. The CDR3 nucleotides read TGTGCCAGCAGTTTATGCGGACAGCGTGCCGAGGCTTTCTTT.

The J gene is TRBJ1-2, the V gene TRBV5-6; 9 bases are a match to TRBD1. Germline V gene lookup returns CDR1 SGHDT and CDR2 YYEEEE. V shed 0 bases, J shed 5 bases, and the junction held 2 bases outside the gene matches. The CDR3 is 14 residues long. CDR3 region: CASSLGDREYGYTF. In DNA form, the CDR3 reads TGTGCCAGCAGCTTGGGGGACAGGGAGTATGGCTACACCTTC.

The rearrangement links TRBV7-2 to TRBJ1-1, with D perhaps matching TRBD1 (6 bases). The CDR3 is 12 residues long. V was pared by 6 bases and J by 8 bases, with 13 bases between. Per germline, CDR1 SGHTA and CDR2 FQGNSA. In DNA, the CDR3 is TGTGCCAGCAGTCCCCGTGACAGGGAAGCTTTCTTT. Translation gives CASSPRDREAFF.

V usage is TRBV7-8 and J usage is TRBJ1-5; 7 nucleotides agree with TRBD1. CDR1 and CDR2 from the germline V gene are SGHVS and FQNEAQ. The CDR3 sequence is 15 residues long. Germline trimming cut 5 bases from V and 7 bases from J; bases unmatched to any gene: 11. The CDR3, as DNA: TGTGCCAGCAGCACCGACAGGGCTAGGGGACAGCCCCAGCATTTT. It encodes CASSTDRARGQPQHF.

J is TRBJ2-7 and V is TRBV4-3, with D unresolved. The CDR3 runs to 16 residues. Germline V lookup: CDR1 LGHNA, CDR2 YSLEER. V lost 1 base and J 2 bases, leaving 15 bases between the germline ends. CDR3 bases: TGCGCCAGCAGCCAAGCCTTACTGGGCAGTACCTACGAGCAGTACTTC. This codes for CASSQALLGSTYEQYF.

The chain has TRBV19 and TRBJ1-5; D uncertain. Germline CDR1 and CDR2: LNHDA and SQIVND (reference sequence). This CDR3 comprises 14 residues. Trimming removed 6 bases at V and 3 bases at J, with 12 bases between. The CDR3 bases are TGTGCCAGTAGCCCACAACAACACAATCAGCCCCAGCATTTT. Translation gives CASSPQQHNQPQHF.

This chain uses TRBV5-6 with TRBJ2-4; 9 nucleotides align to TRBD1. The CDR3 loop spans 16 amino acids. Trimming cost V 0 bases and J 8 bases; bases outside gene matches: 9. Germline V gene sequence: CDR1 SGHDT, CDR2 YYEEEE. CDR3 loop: CASSLGDRVPLDIQYF. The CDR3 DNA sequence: TGTGCCAGCAGCTTGGGGGACAGGGTCCCTTTAGACATTCAGTACTTC.

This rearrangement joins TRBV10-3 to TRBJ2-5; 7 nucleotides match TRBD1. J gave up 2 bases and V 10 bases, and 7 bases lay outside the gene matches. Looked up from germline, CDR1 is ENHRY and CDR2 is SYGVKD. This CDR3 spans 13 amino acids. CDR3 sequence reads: CATGDRVQETQYF. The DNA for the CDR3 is TGTGCCACAGGTGACAGGGTACAAGAGACCCAGTACTTC.

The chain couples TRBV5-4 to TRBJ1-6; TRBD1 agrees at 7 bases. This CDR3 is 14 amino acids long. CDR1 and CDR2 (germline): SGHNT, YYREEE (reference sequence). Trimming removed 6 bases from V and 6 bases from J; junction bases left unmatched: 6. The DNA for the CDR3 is TGTGCCAGCAACCGGGGACAGCTTAATTCACCCCTCCACTTT. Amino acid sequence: CASNRGQLNSPLHF.

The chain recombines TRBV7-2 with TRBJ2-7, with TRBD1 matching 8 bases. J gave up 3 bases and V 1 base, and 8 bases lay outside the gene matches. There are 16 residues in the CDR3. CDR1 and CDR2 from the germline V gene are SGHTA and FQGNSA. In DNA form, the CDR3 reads TGTGCCAGCAGCTTAGGGCCAGACAGGGGACTCTACGAGCAGTACTTC. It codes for CASSLGPDRGLYEQYF.

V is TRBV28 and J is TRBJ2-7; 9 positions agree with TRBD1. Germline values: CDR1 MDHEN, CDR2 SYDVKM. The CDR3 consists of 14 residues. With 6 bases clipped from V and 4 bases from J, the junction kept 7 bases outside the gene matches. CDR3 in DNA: TGTGCCAGCAGGATAGACAGGGGGAGGTACGAGCAGTACTTC. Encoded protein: CASRIDRGRYEQYF. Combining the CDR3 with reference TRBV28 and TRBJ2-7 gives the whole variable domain DVKVTQSSRYLVKRTGEKVFLECVQDMDHENMFWYRQDPGLGLRLIYFSYDVKMKEKGDIPEGYSVSREKKERFSLILESASTNQTSMYLCASRIDRGRYEQYFGPGTRLTVT.

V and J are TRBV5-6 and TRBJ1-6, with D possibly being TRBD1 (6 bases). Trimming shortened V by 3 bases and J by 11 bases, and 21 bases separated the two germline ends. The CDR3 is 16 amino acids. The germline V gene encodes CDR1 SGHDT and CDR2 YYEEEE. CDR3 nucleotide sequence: TGTGCCAGCAGCTCGTATTCGACAGGAGATACGACACCCCTCCACTTT. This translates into CASSSYSTGDTTPLHF.

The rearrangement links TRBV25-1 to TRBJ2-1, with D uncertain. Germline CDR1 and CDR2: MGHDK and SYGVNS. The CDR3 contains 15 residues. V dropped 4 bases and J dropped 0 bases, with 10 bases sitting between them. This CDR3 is CASSVRHHSYNEQFF. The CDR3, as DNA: TGTGCCAGCAGTGTCAGGCATCACTCCTACAATGAGCAGTTCTTC.

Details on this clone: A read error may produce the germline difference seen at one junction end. CDR3 in DNA: TGTGCTAGCAGCCAACGGGGACTCTCCGAGCAGTACTTC. It codes for CASSQRGLSEQYF. The V call is TRBV7-7, the J call TRBJ2-7, with D perhaps TRBD2 (6 bases). The CDR3 is made up of 13 amino acids. Germline CDR1 SSHAT, CDR2 FNYEAQ (reference sequence).

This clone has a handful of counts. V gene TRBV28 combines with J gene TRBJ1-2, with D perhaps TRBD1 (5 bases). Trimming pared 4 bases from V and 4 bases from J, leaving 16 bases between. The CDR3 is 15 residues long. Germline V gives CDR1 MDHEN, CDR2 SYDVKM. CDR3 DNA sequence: TGTGCCAGCAGTTCATCAGGGAGGTCTGGCTATGGCTACACCTTC. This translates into CASSSSGRSGYGYTF.

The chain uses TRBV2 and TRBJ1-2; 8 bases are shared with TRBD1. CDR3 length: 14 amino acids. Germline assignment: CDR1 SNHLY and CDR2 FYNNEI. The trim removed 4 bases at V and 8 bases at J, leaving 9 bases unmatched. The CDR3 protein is CASSAGQGLGGYTF. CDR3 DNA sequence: TGTGCCAGCAGTGCCGGACAGGGTTTGGGAGGCTACACCTTC.